The present TCR beta chain was sequenced within a study of blood T cells in healthy people across ages (dated by TCRdb to the mid-2010s). In terms of the full investigation: Template switching captured roughly one uniquely barcoded TCR beta cDNA molecule per two T cells in model experiments. For two donors (one aged 18 to 29 and one aged 80 or older), the study analyzed two additional independent replicas of 1 million unique cDNA reads from the same blood draw. Donors of different ages were randomly distributed across sequencing lanes to avoid experimental bias. The study measured age-related changes in TCR beta repertoire diversity using deep sequencing normalized with unique cDNA molecular identifiers. The donors were split into four age groups: young (average around 17 years), middle-aged (more than 35), aged (approximately 60) and long-lived (over 80). The investigation overall reported the following: Estimates of total diversity based on one million sequenced T cells were regarded as lower bounds and as underestimates. Bulk unsorted PBMC profiling prevented conclusive comparison of naive and antigen-experienced compartments. Observed TCR beta diversity per million T cells fell roughly linearly with age, and a significant reduction was already apparent by age around 39. A strong correlation was found between observed TCR beta diversity and the percentage of naive T cells measured by flow cytometry. The long-lived group showed more naive CD4+ T cells, fewer expanded clones and increased TCR diversity than the aged group, suggesting age selection. Because the CMV infection status of the donors was unknown, age-related changes in expanded clonotypes may potentially have been confounded.

This clonotype turned up a few times. Its antigen specificity is not known. Per-base quality was not reported, and no clone a single base away is much larger than it. The approximately 39 donors, aged about 6 to 100 years, were systemically healthy Caucasian individuals from Russia. Each donor gave around 9.8 milliliters of peripheral blood, collected into EDTA-treated Vacutainer tubes. PBMCs were isolated by Ficoll-Paque density-gradient centrifugation, with at least 7 million obtained per sample. Total RNA was extracted from PBMCs with Trizol reagent, with at least 5 micrograms obtained per sample. Naive CD45RAhigh/CD27high T cell percentages were measured by flow cytometry on a PBMC aliquot from every donor. Receptor libraries were prepared by 5' RACE. Instrument used: Illumina HiSeq 2500. A second PCR of about 6 to 11 cycles was performed with a sample-barcoded 5' primer and a J-beta primer mix. A unique molecular identifier was introduced onto each TCR beta cDNA molecule by a template-switch 5' adaptor carrying 12 random nucleotides. Each sample yielded at least 2.5 million CDR3-containing paired-end reads. All of the RNA was converted into first-strand cDNA using the Mint cDNA synthesis kit, with a TRBC-specific oligonucleotide serving as the primer. Following uracil-DNA glycosylase treatment, all cDNA underwent a first 18-cycle PCR with the universal primers M1SS and BC2_uni_R. The paper's data handling went like this. For normalization, 1 million high-quality reads were randomly selected from each sample, with every read carrying a distinct molecular identifier. Instead of being binned into consensus sequences, reads with shared molecular identifiers were discarded. MiTCR, set to a Q25 quality threshold and the strictest error-elimination algorithm, was used for CDR3 identification, clonotype clustering and error correction. A nonparametric unseen species model with Euler transformation was used to estimate a lower bound on total TCR beta diversity. TCRdb reprocessing: public reads trimmed at Q25 with fastp, clones called with MiXCR, in-frame beta chains kept. Records with the same CDR3 protein are collapsed into one entry carrying the most frequent genes and DNA. It is TCRdb's table, rather than the study itself, that gives the V and J calls and clone size. In this sample the table shows some 1.1 million distinct CDR3 sequences, roughly two fifths of which occur a single time. Clones ranked in the top ten supply 10% to 15% of the sample.

The CDR3 has 17 amino acids, counting the end cysteine and phenylalanine. Of all the DNA, just the CDR3 is kept, 51 bases in frame from base 1. The germline V gene (reference sequence) sets CDR1 to DFQATT and CDR2 to SNEGSKA. V has 0 bases trimmed and J has 3 bases trimmed; junction bases matching no gene number 10. The specimen sequenced was blood. This clonotype originated in a man aged 18 to 29 in good health. The rearranged segments are TRBV20-1 and TRBJ2-3; 9 junctional bases match TRBD2. In nucleotide form, the sequence is TGCAGTGCTAGAGATGAACCCCGCGGGGGGGATACAGATACGCAGTATTTT. It codes for CSARDEPRGGDTDTQYF.